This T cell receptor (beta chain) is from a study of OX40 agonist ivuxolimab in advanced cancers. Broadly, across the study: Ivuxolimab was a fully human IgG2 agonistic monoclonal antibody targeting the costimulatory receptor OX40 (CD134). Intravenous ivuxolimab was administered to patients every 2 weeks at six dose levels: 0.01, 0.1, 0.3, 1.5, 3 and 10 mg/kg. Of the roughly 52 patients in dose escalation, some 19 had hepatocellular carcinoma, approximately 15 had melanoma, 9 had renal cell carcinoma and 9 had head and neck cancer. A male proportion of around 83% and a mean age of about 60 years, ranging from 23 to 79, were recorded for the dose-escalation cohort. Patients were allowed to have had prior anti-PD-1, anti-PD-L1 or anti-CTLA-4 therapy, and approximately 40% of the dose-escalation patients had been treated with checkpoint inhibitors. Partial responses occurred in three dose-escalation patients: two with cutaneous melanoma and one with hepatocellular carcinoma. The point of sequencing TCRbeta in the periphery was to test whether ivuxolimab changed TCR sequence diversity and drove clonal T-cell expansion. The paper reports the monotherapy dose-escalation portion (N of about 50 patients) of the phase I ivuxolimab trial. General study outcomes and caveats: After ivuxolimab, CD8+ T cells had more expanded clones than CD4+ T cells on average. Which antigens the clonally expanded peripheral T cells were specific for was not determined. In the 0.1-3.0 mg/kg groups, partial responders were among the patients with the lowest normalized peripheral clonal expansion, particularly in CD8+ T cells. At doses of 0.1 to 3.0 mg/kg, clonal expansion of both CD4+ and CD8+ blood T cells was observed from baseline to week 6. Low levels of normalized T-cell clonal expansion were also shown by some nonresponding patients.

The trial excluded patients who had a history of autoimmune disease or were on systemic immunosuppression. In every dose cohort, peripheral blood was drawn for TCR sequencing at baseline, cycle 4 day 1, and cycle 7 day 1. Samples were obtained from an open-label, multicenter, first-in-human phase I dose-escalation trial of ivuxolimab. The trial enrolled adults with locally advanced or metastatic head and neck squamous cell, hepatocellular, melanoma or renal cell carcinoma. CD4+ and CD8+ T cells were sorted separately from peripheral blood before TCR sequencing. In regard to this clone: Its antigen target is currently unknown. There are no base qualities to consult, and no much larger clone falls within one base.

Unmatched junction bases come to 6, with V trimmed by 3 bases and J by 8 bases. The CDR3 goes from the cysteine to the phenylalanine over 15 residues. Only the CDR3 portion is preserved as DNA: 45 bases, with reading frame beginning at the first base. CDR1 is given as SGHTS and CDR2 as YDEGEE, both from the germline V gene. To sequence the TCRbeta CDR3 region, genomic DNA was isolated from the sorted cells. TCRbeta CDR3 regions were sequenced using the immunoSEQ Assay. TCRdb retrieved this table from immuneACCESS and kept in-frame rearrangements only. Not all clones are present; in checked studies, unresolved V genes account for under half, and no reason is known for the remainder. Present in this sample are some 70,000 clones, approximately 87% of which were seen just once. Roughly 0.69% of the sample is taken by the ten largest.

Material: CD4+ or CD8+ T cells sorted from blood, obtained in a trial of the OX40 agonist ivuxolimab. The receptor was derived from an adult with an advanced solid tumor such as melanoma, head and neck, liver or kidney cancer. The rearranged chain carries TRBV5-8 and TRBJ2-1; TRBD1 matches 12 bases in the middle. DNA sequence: TGTGCCAGCAGCTCCGGGACAGGGGGCCCGGATGAGCAGTTCTTC. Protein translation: CASSSGTGGPDEQFF.